This T cell receptor (beta chain) originates from a study of T cells in Graves' hyperthyroidism and ophthalmopathy (dated 2019 in TCRdb). Describing the broader study: Peripheral blood was collected at initial diagnosis, before any treatment. According to the paper, TCR Vbeta CDR3 sequencing was carried out on 135 peripheral blood samples, which came from 40 to 45 ophthalmopathy, around 75 hyperthyroidism and roughly 17 progressor patients. To identify distinguishing TCR V-J signatures, a discovery cohort of roughly 100 patients was used, comprising some 43 with Graves' ophthalmopathy and around 60 with stable Graves' hyperthyroidism. The study also compared thyroid tissue and blood T-cell repertoires from about six Graves' hyperthyroidism patients. Whether ophthalmopathy could be predicted prospectively was tested in an independent validation cohort made up of approximately 19 hyperthyroidism patients plus 17 patients who later progressed to ophthalmopathy. After sampling, hyperthyroidism patients received methimazole starting at 30 mg daily, and ophthalmopathy patients received high-dose intravenous methylprednisolone. The 80 to 100 discovery patients were randomly divided into training and test sets at a 7:3 ratio. On the study overall, not on this receptor specifically: In validation, the model predicted progression to ophthalmopathy with roughly 66% sensitivity and less than 75% specificity, a median of around six months before onset. Blood samples also contained most of the expanded thyroid clonotypes (frequency above 0.001), which suggests that blood repertoires may reflect thyroid immune responses. Sample size was not statistically predetermined, and blinding of investigators to group allocation was not performed. A 13 V-J signature model separated ophthalmopathy from stable hyperthyroidism, with roughly 88% sensitivity and roughly 81% specificity in cross-validation and 80%/75% in testing.

Stable Graves' hyperthyroidism was defined as the absence of progression to ophthalmopathy over 18 months of follow-up. Hyperthyroidism patients were newly diagnosed, had a disease duration of under 2 months, and were aged 18 to 65 years. Patients with uncontrolled infections, other autoimmune diseases, pregnancy or lactation were excluded. Clinical symptoms, serum thyroxine and TRAb, thyroid ultrasound, and orbital computed tomography formed the basis for the diagnoses. Ficoll-Paque density gradient centrifugation was used to isolate PBMCs from approximately 10 ml of fresh peripheral blood. Total RNA was extracted using Trizol reagent, and RNA quality was assessed on an Agilent 2100 Bioanalyzer. This clonotype was seen more than once but under ten times. The clone's antigen remains unknown. No base quality values were provided; no much bigger clone lies one nucleotide off. The CDR3, from cysteine to phenylalanine, totals 14 residues. Here the CDR3 DNA is all that survives: 42 bases in frame from base 1. CDR1 is given as MGHDK and CDR2 as SYGVNS, both from the germline V gene. V drops 2 bases and J drops 7 bases, leaving 14 bases in between.

The TCR beta CDR3 regions were amplified from RNA transcripts. A first-round RT-PCR of the TCR CDR3 used the HTBI primer set with the Qiagen OneStep RT-PCR kit. Libraries were constructed in a second round of multiplex PCR, after which size selection and purification were performed. The libraries were sequenced on an Illumina HiSeq2000 using paired-end 100 bp reads. In the paper's pipeline: Raw data were processed with SOAPnuke, discarding reads with adapters, uncalled bases, mean Phred below 15, or no exact constant-primer or identifier match. COPE v1.2.5 was used to merge the high-quality paired reads, and each unique nucleotide sequence was defined as a clonotype. MiTCR v1.1 was used to align clonotypes to the IMGT TRBV, TRBD and TRBJ reference segments. Only V-J combinations with frequency above 0.0001, covering approximately 99% of repertoires, were analysed. A TCS score was defined as the ratio of F50 (clonal expansion) to E x V (chaos), with BLOSUM62-based TCRdist applied between CDR3 peptides within each V-J. Welch's t-statistics and random forest reduced fewer than 550 V-J features to about 13, which were used in a naive Bayes classifier (R e1071). TCRdb trimmed the raw reads at Q25, called clones with MiXCR and kept productive beta chains. Identical CDR3 protein sequences are pooled into one entry, listed with their most common genes and DNA. TCRdb's processing, not the study's, gives the V and J calls here. This sample has more than 600,000 distinct CDR3 sequences in its table, and roughly 15% of those were observed once. Clones ranked in the top ten supply around 8.1% of the sample.

The rearranged chain carries TRBV25-1 and TRBJ1-1, with the D gene not confidently named. Sequenced sample: blood. This receptor was obtained from a man aged 18 to 35 with Graves' hyperthyroidism. Here is the DNA: TGTGCCAGCAGTGAAGGAGGTCAGGTCCTTGAAGCTTTCTTT. The resulting protein is CASSEGGQVLEAFF.